The 27 T cell receptor beta chains listed next were all sequenced from one sample in a study of T cells expressing NK-cell markers. Reanalyzing the 5' RACE reads, TCRdb keeps one entry per CDR3 protein, without DNA. In total, the table holds about 300,000 distinct CDR3 sequences. Source material: blood T cells: a sorted CD56 or NKG2C T cell subset, CD4+ or CD8+ T cells, or bulk PBMC T cells (not recorded which). These TCRs come from a woman between 18 and 69 years old in good health.

The V gene is TRBV20-1, the J gene TRBJ2-3; TCRdb designates TRBD1, a call that cannot be tested without DNA. Germline loops: CDR1 DFQATT, CDR2 SNEGSKA (reference sequence). The CDR3 loop spans 14 amino acids. Here the CDR3 reads CSASGPGLKDTQYF.

V is TRBV3-1 and J is TRBJ2-3; without DNA, the TCRdb call of TRBD1 cannot be checked. This CDR3 is built from 15 residues. CDR1 and CDR2 (germline): LGHDT, YNNKEL (reference sequence). This chain's CDR3 is CASSQRTGGADTQYF.

The V and J genes are TRBV18 and TRBJ1-5. The CDR3 has 14 residues. Germline CDR1 is KGHSH and CDR2 is LQKENI. The CDR3 here is CASSPQRGRQPQHF.

The chain carries TRBV19 and TRBJ2-1; TCRdb lists TRBD2, though no DNA is available to test this call. This CDR3 region has 17 residues. CDR1 is LNHDA, CDR2 SQIVND, per germline (reference sequence). CDR3 sequence reads: CASRTGTSGATYNEQFF.

The chain links TRBV12-3 or TRBV12-4 to TRBJ2-5. This CDR3 contains 15 residues. The CDR3 is CASSPEGRVQETQYF.

The chain carries TRBV4-1 and TRBJ2-1; TCRdb picks TRBD1, but there is no DNA to check that call. CDR3 size: 14 residues. Per the germline V gene, CDR1 is MGHRA and CDR2 is YSYEKL. CDR3 region: CASSAGPGLLEQFF.

The V and J genes are TRBV24-1 and TRBJ2-3; the TCRdb call, TRBD1, lacks DNA for checking. Germline CDR1 KGHDR, CDR2 SFDVKD. This CDR3 contains 20 residues. The CDR3 here is CATSDRLQDVDRRSTDTQYF.

The V call is TRBV6-1, the J call TRBJ2-3; absent DNA, TCRdb's TRBD1 call cannot be checked. Per germline, CDR1 MNHNS and CDR2 SASEGT. The CDR3 loop spans 14 amino acids. The CDR3 here is CASRSGQGEWMAHF.

This chain joins TRBV20-1 and TRBJ2-2; lacking DNA, the TRBD2 call made by TCRdb goes unchecked. CDR1 is DFQATT, CDR2 SNEGSKA, per germline (reference sequence). CDR3 length: 11 residues. This CDR3 is CSAWGPGELFF.

The rearrangement links TRBV5-1 to TRBJ2-1; TCRdb lists TRBD1, though no DNA is available to test this call. The CDR3 has 14 amino acids. Germline values: CDR1 SGHRS, CDR2 YFSETQ. CDR3 sequence: CASSTGQLMNEQFF.

The V call is TRBV7-2, the J call TRBJ1-2; TCRdb designates TRBD1, a call that cannot be tested without DNA. CDR1 is SGHTA and CDR2 is FQGNSA in the germline V gene. This CDR3 comprises 15 residues. Here the CDR3 reads CASSYQAGGAYGYTF.

The V and J genes are TRBV9 and TRBJ2-7; the TCRdb call, TRBD2, lacks DNA for checking. The CDR3 extends over 15 amino acids. From germline, CDR1 is SGDLS and CDR2 YYNGEE. The CDR3 is CASSVDQSPSYEQYF.

The chain employs TRBV19 and TRBJ1-5; the D gene TCRdb calls, TRBD1, cannot be checked with no DNA. CDR1 and CDR2 (germline): LNHDA, SQIVND (reference sequence). The CDR3 is made up of 15 amino acids. CDR3 loop: CASSMGTGLNQPQHF.

The chain links TRBV7-9 to TRBJ2-1; the D gene TCRdb calls, TRBD2, cannot be checked with no DNA. The CDR3 length is 16 residues. Germline CDR1 is SEHNR and CDR2 is FQNEAQ (reference sequence). CDR3 sequence: CALTKGPAGGDNEQFF. The full variable domain, with the rest looked up from reference TRBV7-9 and TRBJ2-1, is DTGVSQNPRHKITKRGQNVTFRCDPISEHNRLYWYRQTLGQGPEFLTYFQNEAQLEKSRLLSDRFSAERPKGSFSTLEIQRTEQGDSAMYLCALTKGPAGGDNEQFFGPGTRLTVL.

CDR3 region: CASSLNGVDRRGQETQYF. The gene calls are TRBV28 and TRBJ2-5; the D call from TCRdb, TRBD1, cannot be confirmed without DNA. The CDR3 extends over 18 amino acids. Germline V CDR1 and CDR2: MDHEN, SYDVKM.

This rearrangement joins TRBV25-1 to TRBJ2-7. The CDR3 is 16 residues long. CDR1 is MGHDK, CDR2 SYGVNS, per germline. The CDR3 spells CASSAFTPGSSYEQYF.

CDR3 protein: CASSVSGRAVETQYF. The chain uses TRBV9 and TRBJ2-5; TCRdb calls TRBD2, which cannot be checked without DNA. There are 15 residues in the CDR3. Per germline, CDR1 SGDLS and CDR2 YYNGEE.

V is TRBV6-5 and J is TRBJ2-3; TCRdb indicates TRBD1, and absent DNA this call remains unverified. Looked up from germline, CDR1 is MNHEY and CDR2 is SVGAGI. The CDR3 totals 16 residues. The CDR3: CASSYSLTGGPDTQYF.

The chain's CDR3 is CASSQRPGQGPEKLFF. The chain combines TRBV14 with TRBJ1-4; TCRdb selects TRBD1, and the lack of DNA leaves this call unchecked. This CDR3 comprises 16 residues. Germline values: CDR1 SGHDN, CDR2 FVKESK.

This sequence joins TRBV7-2 and TRBJ2-1; TCRdb designates TRBD2, a call that cannot be tested without DNA. Germline-derived CDR1 and CDR2 are SGHTA and FQGNSA. The CDR3 runs to 16 residues. CDR3 amino acids: CASSLGSGLAYNEQFF.

This rearrangement joins TRBV20-1 to TRBJ2-3; the D gene TCRdb calls, TRBD2, cannot be checked with no DNA. Germline loops: CDR1 DFQATT, CDR2 SNEGSKA (reference sequence). This CDR3 spans 14 amino acids. The CDR3 protein is CSARGGRFRDTQYF.

The chain combines TRBV4-1 with TRBJ1-6; TCRdb's D call, TRBD1, is unchecked because there is no DNA. Germline loops: CDR1 MGHRA, CDR2 YSYEKL. CDR3 length: 16 amino acids. CDR3 loop: CASSQARDRKNSPLHF.

CDR3 sequence reads: CSALDPGRARTDTQYF. This chain joins TRBV20-1 and TRBJ2-3; TCRdb gives TRBD2 as the D gene, but with no DNA this cannot be confirmed. The CDR3 length is 16 residues. CDR1 is DFQATT and CDR2 is SNEGSKA in the germline V gene (reference sequence).

The rearrangement uses TRBV6-2 or TRBV6-3 and TRBJ2-5; there is no DNA to check the TCRdb D call of TRBD2. Germline loops: CDR1 MNHEY, CDR2 SVGEGT. This CDR3 is 15 amino acids long. The CDR3 here is CASTEGLAGVWAQYF.

The chain is built from TRBV15 and TRBJ1-4. Per germline, CDR1 LNHNV and CDR2 YYDKDF (reference sequence). The CDR3 extends over 12 amino acids. The CDR3 is CATSYGNEKLFF.

This sequence joins TRBV7-9 and TRBJ1-1; TCRdb reports TRBD1, a call that lacks DNA to check it against. This CDR3 is built from 14 residues. The germline CDR1 and CDR2 sequences are SEHNR and FQNEAQ (reference sequence). The CDR3: CASSLALPGTEAFF.

J is TRBJ2-5 and V is TRBV10-3; TCRdb proposes TRBD2, but this gene call is untestable without DNA. The CDR3 is 14 residues long. The germline CDR1 and CDR2 sequences are ENHRY and SYGVKD. CDR3 protein: CAISVGGGRETQYF.